This TCR beta chain was identified in a study of cytotoxic CD8 clonotypes in ibrutinib-treated CLL. About the study: The patients comprised roughly 12 relapsed/refractory and approximately 16 treatment-naive cases, about 18 IGHV unmutated. Once treatment had gone on for a median of 12 months, range 6 to 36, response samples were drawn.

With regard to this clone: The antigen remains undetermined. Compared with germline, one end of the junction differs, possibly owing to a read error. Other DNA sequences in the same sample also yield this CDR3.

Regarding the study as a whole: On treatment, the uncommon public clonotypes contracted or remained stable. Baseline clonality, higher than in age-matched healthy donors, tracked circulating CD8+ T-cell counts.

The CDR3 is made up of 14 amino acids. Looked up from germline, CDR1 is KGHSH and CDR2 is LQKENI. Generated by immunoSEQ multiplex PCR, the TCRdb table keeps only in-frame clones and is missing some. The profile shows some 200,000 clones, just over 70% of them singletons. The specimen was PBMCs, collected after 12 months of ibrutinib treatment. The sequence came from a human donor with chronic lymphocytic leukemia. The gene calls are TRBV18 and TRBJ1-2; D not resolved. The CDR3 here is CASSPVESNYGYTF. CDR3 coding DNA: TGTGCCAGCTCACCGGTAGAGTCTAATTATGGCTACACCTTC.